Given below is one T cell receptor beta chain in context. Its antigen is undetermined. Clones were read by immunoSEQ multiplex PCR, and TCRdb kept only the in-frame ones, dropping some. The table has approximately 19,000 clones, about 75% seen once. The sample comes from a study of early stage breast cancer tumors. The study's findings and limits: Compared with adjacent normal breast tissue, tumors showed 2 to 2.5-fold greater T cell density and higher clonality.

The source is a person aged 55 to 75 with breast cancer. Sample: blood.

The CDR3 DNA follows: TGTGCCAGCAGTTACTCCGGGCCCTCTGGAAACACCATATATTTT. Translation: CASSYSGPSGNTIYF. This chain uses TRBV6-6 with TRBJ1-3; D is unresolved. This CDR3 is built from 15 residues. Germline CDR1 MNHNY, CDR2 SVGAGI (reference sequence). V lost 0 bases to trimming and J lost 0 bases, with 6 bases between them.